A single sample gave rise to the 2 T cell receptor beta chains below, sequenced in a study of blood T cell repertoires in COVID-19. Assay: immunoSEQ multiplex PCR; the TCRdb copy retains only in-frame clones and omits some. The table has 150,000 or so clones, 88% seen once. Sequencing was performed on peripheral blood. The receptors originated from a man aged 60 to 69 with acute or convalescent COVID-19.

V and J are TRBV6-5 and TRBJ1-2; D might be TRBD1 (6 bases). The length of the CDR3 is 14 residues. Germline values: CDR1 MNHEY, CDR2 SVGAGI. V was shortened by 6 bases and J by 8 bases, with 19 bases between the two germline ends. CDR3 region: CASSSRGGLGGYTF. The CDR3 DNA reads TGTGCCAGCAGCTCCCGAGGGGGTTTAGGGGGCTACACCTTC.

The V gene is TRBV29-1, the J gene TRBJ1-2; D gene uncertain. Per germline, CDR1 SQVTM and CDR2 ANQGSEA. The CDR3 contains 14 residues. V was trimmed by 7 bases and J by 5 bases, leaving 20 bases between them. The CDR3 sequence: CSALPPNQKYGYTF. As DNA, the CDR3 is TGCAGCGCCCTCCCCCCCAACCAGAAGTATGGCTACACCTTC.